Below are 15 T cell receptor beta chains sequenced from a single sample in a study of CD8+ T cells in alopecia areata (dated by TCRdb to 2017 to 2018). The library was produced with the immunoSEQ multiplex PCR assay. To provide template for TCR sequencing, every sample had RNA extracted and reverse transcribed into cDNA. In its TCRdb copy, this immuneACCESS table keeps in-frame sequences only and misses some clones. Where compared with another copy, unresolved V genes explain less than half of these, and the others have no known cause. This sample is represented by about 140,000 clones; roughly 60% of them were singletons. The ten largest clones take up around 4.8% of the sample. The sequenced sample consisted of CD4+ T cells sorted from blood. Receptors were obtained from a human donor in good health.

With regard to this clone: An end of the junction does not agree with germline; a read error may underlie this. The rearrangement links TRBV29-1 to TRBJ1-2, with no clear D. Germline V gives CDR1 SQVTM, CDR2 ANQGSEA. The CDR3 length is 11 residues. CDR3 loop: CSGEGPDGYTF. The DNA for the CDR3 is TGCAGCGGTGAAGGTCCGGATGGCTACACCTTC.

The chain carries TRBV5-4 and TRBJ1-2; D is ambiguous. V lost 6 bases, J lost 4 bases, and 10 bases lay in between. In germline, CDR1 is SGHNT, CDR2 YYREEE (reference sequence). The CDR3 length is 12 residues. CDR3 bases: TGTGCCAGCAACACAGACGGCTATGGCTACACCTTC. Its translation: CASNTDGYGYTF.

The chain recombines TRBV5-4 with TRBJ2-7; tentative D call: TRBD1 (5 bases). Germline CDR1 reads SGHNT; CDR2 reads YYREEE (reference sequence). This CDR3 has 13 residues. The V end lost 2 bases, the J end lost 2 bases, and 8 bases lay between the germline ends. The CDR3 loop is CASSFTGTYEQYF. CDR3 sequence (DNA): TGTGCCAGCAGCTTCACAGGCACCTACGAGCAGTACTTC.

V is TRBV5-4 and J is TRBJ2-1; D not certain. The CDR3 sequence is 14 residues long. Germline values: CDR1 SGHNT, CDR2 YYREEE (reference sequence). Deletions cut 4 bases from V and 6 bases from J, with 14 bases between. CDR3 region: CASSPTPVFNEQFF. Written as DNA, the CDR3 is TGTGCCAGCAGCCCCACCCCCGTGTTCAATGAGCAGTTCTTC.

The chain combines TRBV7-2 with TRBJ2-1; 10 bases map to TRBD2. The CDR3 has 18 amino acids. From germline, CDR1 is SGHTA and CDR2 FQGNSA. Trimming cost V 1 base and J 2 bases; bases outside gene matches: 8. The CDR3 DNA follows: TGTGCCAGCAGCTTAGTCCCTAGCGGGAGTCGCACCTACAATGAGCAGTTCTTC. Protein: CASSLVPSGSRTYNEQFF.

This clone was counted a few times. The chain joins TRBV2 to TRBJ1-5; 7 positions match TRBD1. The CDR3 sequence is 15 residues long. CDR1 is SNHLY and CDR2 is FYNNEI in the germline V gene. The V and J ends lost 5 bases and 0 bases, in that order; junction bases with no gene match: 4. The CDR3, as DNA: TGTGCCAGCAGTTCGGGACAGTATAGCAATCAGCCCCAGCATTTT. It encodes CASSSGQYSNQPQHF.

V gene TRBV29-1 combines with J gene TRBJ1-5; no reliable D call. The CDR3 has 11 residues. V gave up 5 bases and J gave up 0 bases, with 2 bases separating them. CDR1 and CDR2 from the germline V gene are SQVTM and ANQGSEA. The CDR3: CSVHSNQPQHF. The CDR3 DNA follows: TGCAGCGTTCATAGCAATCAGCCCCAGCATTTT.

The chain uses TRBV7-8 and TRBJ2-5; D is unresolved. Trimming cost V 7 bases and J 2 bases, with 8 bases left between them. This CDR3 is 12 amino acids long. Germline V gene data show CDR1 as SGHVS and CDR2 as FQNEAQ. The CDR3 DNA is TGTGCCAGCACCAGCCTGCAAGAGACCCAGTACTTC. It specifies CASTSLQETQYF.

CDR3 sequence reads: CASSFAGRETQYF. The CDR3 nucleotides read TGTGCCAGCAGCTTCGCAGGGAGGGAGACCCAGTACTTC. The chain recombines TRBV7-2 with TRBJ2-5, with D possibly being TRBD2 (6 bases). Germline V gene lookup returns CDR1 SGHTA and CDR2 FQGNSA. This CDR3 comprises 13 residues. V was cut by 3 bases and J by 5 bases, with 10 bases left in between. Together with reference TRBV7-2 and TRBJ2-5, the CDR3 gives the full variable domain: GAGVSQSPSNKVTEKGKDVELRCDPISGHTALYWYRQSLGQGLEFLIYFQGNSAPDKSGLPSDRFSAERTGGSVSTLTIQRTQQEDSAVYLCASSFAGRETQYFGPGTRLLVL.

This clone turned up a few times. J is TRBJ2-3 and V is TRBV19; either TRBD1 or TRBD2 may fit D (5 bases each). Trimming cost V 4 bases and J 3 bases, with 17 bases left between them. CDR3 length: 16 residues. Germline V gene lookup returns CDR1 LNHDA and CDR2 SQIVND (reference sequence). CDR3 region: CASSTRGGVGTDTQYF. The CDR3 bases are TGTGCCAGTAGTACCCGTGGGGGAGTTGGAACAGATACGCAGTATTTT.

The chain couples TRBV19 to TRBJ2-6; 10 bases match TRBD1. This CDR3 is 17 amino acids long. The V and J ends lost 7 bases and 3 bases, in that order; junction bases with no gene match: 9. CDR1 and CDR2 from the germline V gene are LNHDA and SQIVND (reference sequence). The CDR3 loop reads CASTMTGGVGGANVLTF. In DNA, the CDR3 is TGTGCCAGTACCATGACAGGGGGCGTCGGTGGGGCCAACGTCCTGACTTTC.

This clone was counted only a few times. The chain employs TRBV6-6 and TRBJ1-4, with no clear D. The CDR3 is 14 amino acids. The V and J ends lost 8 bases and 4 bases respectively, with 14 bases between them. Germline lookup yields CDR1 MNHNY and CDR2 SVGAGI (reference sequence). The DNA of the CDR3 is TGTGCCAGCCGCCGGGATTGGGATAATGAAAAACTGTTTTTT. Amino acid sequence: CASRRDWDNEKLFF.

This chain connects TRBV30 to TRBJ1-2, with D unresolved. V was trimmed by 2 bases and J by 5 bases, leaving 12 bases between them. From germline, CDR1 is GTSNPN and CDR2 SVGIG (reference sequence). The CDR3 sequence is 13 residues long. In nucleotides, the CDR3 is TGTGCCTGGAGTCTCCAAGACACATATGGCTACACCTTC. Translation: CAWSLQDTYGYTF.

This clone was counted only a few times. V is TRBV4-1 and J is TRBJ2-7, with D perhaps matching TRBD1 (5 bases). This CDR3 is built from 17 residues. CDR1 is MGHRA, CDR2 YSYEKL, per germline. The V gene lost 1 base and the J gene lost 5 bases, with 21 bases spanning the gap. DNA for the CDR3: TGCGCCAGCAGCCAAGCCCTATCAGGACAATCGATCCACGAGCAGTACTTC. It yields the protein CASSQALSGQSIHEQYF.

CDR3 in amino acids: CASSLEGRRNTF. CDR3 nucleotides: TGTGCCAGCAGCTTAGAGGGGCGGCGTAACACCTTC. This chain uses TRBV7-2 with TRBJ1-2; a weak D match, TRBD1 (5 bases). Trimming cost V 1 base and J 12 bases, with 12 bases left between them. The germline gives CDR1 SGHTA, CDR2 FQGNSA. The CDR3 is 12 residues long.